This is a list of T cell receptor beta chains from one sample in a study of cytotoxic CD8 clonotypes in ibrutinib-treated CLL. Assay: immunoSEQ multiplex PCR; the TCRdb copy retains only in-frame clones and omits some. Here the sample spans 200,000 to 250,000 clones, roughly 77% being singletons. The specimen comprised PBMCs, sampled after 12 months of ibrutinib treatment. Receptors were obtained from a human donor with chronic lymphocytic leukemia. CDR3s include the opening cysteine and the closing phenylalanine or tryptophan. D genes are given only for firm matches. Some rows have no size entry. The others give once, few or many, or a class for an expanded clone.

v_gene	d_gene	j_gene	abundance	CDR3nt	CDR3aa
TRBV7-9	TRBD1	TRBJ1-1	.	TGTGCCAGCCTGGACAGGGAGACCGAAGCTTTCTTT	CASLDRETEAFF
TRBV27	.	TRBJ2-1	.	TGTGCCAGCATGGGGCAGCGGAGCAACAATGAGCAGTTCTTC	CASMGQRSNNEQFF
TRBV7-3	.	TRBJ1-1	.	TGTGCCAGCAGCCTGGCGAGGGGGTCGAACACTGAAGCTTTCTTT	CASSLARGSNTEAFF
TRBV7-3	TRBD2	TRBJ2-1	.	TGTGCCAGCAGCGGGACTAGCGGCTACAATGAGCAGTTCTTC	CASSGTSGYNEQFF
TRBV5-1	.	TRBJ2-1	few	TGCGCCAGCAACCCAGACTCCTACAATGAGCAGTTCTTC	CASNPDSYNEQFF
TRBV19	.	TRBJ1-2	few	TGTGCCCTGCCTTATGGCTACACCTTC	CALPYGYTF
TRBV7-6	TRBD1	TRBJ2-3	few	TGTGCCAGCAGCTCGGACAGGAGGAGCACAGATACGCAGTATTTT	CASSSDRRSTDTQYF
TRBV7-6	.	TRBJ1-2	once	TGTGCCAGCAGCTTCGCTTCCGACAGGAACTATGGCTACACCTTC	CASSFASDRNYGYTF
TRBV27	.	TRBJ1-5	many	TGTGCCAGCAGTTTGGGCAGGGCACAGCCCCAGCATTTT	CASSLGRAQPQHF
TRBV4-2	.	TRBJ1-6	few	TGTGCCAGCATGGGTGCTTTGGATTCACCCCTCCACTTT	CASMGALDSPLHF
TRBV27	.	TRBJ1-5	.	TGTGCCAGCAAAGAGCAGGGTTCTAGCAATCAGCCCCAGCATTTT	CASKEQGSSNQPQHF
TRBV10-2	TRBD1	TRBJ1-3	few	TGCGCCAGCAGGGATACAGGGGCTGGAAACACCATATATTTT	CASRDTGAGNTIYF
TRBV28	.	TRBJ2-7	.	TGTGCCAGCAGTTTATCCCCCAAGCAGTACTTC	CASSLSPKQYF
TRBV6-5	TRBD1	TRBJ1-4	.	TGTGCCAGCGAGGGACAGGCCGGCAGGGATGAAAAACTGTTTTTT	CASEGQAGRDEKLFF
TRBV10-3	TRBD2	TRBJ2-1	few	TGTGCCATCTCGCGGGAGAACAATGAGCAGTTCTTC	CAISRENNEQFF
TRBV19	TRBD2	TRBJ2-5	.	TGTGCCAGTAGAGAGGGACTAGCGGAGGCCGGAGAGACCCAGTACTTC	CASREGLAEAGETQYF
TRBV7-5	.	TRBJ1-4	.	TGTGTCAGAAGCTTAGAGGTAGGGATTGAAAAACTGTTTTTT	CVRSLEVGIEKLFF
TRBV10-3	.	TRBJ1-2	.	TGTGCCATCAGTGGTAGGGTAGCTAACTATGGCTACACCTTC	CAISGRVANYGYTF
TRBV29-1	.	TRBJ2-1	.	TGCAGCGTCCCTGCGCTTTTGGGGCCCAATGAGCAGTTCTTC	CSVPALLGPNEQFF
TRBV6-6	TRBD2	TRBJ2-1	.	TGTGCCAGCAGTTATCCTGGGACTAGCGGGAATGAGCAGTTCTTC	CASSYPGTSGNEQFF
TRBV21-1	.	TRBJ2-1	.	TGTGCCAGCAACCTAAAGCCTCACCTCTACAATGAGCAGTTCTTC	CASNLKPHLYNEQFF
TRBV9	TRBD2	TRBJ2-7	.	TGTGCCAGCAGCGTAGGGACTAGCGGGGGGAGTACGGACGAGCAGTACTTC	CASSVGTSGGSTDEQYF
TRBV2	.	TRBJ1-5	.	TGTGCCAGCGGGGGGGGGCTGAGCAATCAGCCCCAGCATTTT	CASGGGLSNQPQHF
TRBV19	TRBD2	TRBJ2-5	.	TGTGCCAGTAGTATAAGCGGGGGATCGGAGACCCAGTACTTC	CASSISGGSETQYF
TRBV7-2	.	TRBJ1-3	.	TGTGCCAGCAGCTTAGTCGCTGGAAACACCATATATTTT	CASSLVAGNTIYF
TRBV4-2	TRBD2	TRBJ2-1	.	TGTGCCAGCAGCCAAACCGACTCCCAGCGGGGGCGACTTAGCTCCTACAATGAGCAGTTCTTC	CASSQTDSQRGRLSSYNEQFF
TRBV5-1	.	TRBJ1-5	few	TGCGCCAGCAGCTTGAGGGCAGGGGATCAGCCCCAGCATTTT	CASSLRAGDQPQHF
TRBV29-1	.	TRBJ2-2	.	TGCAGCGTTGAAGATTGGGGCAGGGGCAGTGGCGGGGAGCTGTTTTTT	CSVEDWGRGSGGELFF
TRBV28	TRBD2	TRBJ2-7	.	TGTGCCAGCAGTACGGGGACTAGCGGGAGGGGGTACTTC	CASSTGTSGRGYF
TRBV9	TRBD1	TRBJ1-2	.	TGTGCCAGCAGCGCCCAGGGGGCACTCAACTATGGCTACACCTTC	CASSAQGALNYGYTF
TRBV7-2	.	TRBJ1-5	.	TGTGCCAGCAGCTTAGTGTCGGGGGATCAGCCCCAGCATTTT	CASSLVSGDQPQHF
TRBV25-1	.	TRBJ1-2	.	TGTGCCAGCAGTGAAAATCTGGGTTTTGGCTACACCTTC	CASSENLGFGYTF
TRBV7-2	.	TRBJ1-5	.	TGTGCCAGCAGCTTAGTAATGGATCAGCCCCAGCATTTT	CASSLVMDQPQHF
TRBV15	.	TRBJ2-1	.	TGTGCCACCAGCAGAGGGTCCGTGGGCTACAATGAGCAGTTCTTC	CATSRGSVGYNEQFF
TRBV5-8	TRBD2	TRBJ2-5	.	TGTGCCAGCAGCTCGGGACTAGCGGGAGGGCCTCGGGAGACCCAGTACTTC	CASSSGLAGGPRETQYF
TRBV27	.	TRBJ1-1	.	TGTGCCAGCAGCCTGACAGAGATGACTGGCACTGAAGCTTTCTTT	CASSLTEMTGTEAFF
TRBV5-1	TRBD1	TRBJ1-6	.	TGCGCCAGCAGCTGGGACAGGGTAGATTCACCCCTCCACTTT	CASSWDRVDSPLHF
TRBV19	TRBD1	TRBJ1-2	.	TGTGCCACCAGACAGGGGGCGAATAACTATGGCTACACCTTC	CATRQGANNYGYTF
TRBV28	TRBD2	TRBJ2-3	.	TGTGCCACCCTGGCGGGAGGGAACACAGATACGCAGTATTTT	CATLAGGNTDTQYF
TRBV30	.	TRBJ1-5	.	TGTGCCTGGAGCGGCGCCGGGACACGGTATAGCAATCAGCCCCAGCATTTT	CAWSGAGTRYSNQPQHF
TRBV30	TRBD2	TRBJ2-3	.	TGTGCCTGGACTCGGGCGGGACTAGCGGGGATCGGCACAGATACGCAGTATTTT	CAWTRAGLAGIGTDTQYF
TRBV4-1	.	TRBJ1-5	medium-sized	TGCGCCAGCAGCCAAGTTCAGGGGCCCTCAGGGCTGCCCCAGCATTTT	CASSQVQGPSGLPQHF
TRBV5-1	.	TRBJ1-6	.	TGCGCCAGCAGCGCGGGGCCAGGGACCCTTCTCCACTTT	CASSAGPGTLLHF
TRBV30	.	TRBJ1-5	many	TGTGCCTGGAGCTCGGGCCACAATCAGCCCCAGCATTTT	CAWSSGHNQPQHF
TRBV27	.	TRBJ2-6	.	TGTGCCAGCCGAAGGGCTGGGGCCAACGTCCTGACTTTC	CASRRAGANVLTF
TRBV30	.	TRBJ1-1	.	TGTGCCTGGAGTAGGCAAAGGAACACTGAAGCTTTCTTT	CAWSRQRNTEAFF
TRBV5-1	.	TRBJ1-1	few	TGCGCCAGCACATTGGGGAATGAAGCTTTCTTT	CASTLGNEAFF